This note documents a single T cell receptor beta chain sequence. What it recognizes is unknown. The data originate from a study of CD8 T cells in ankylosing spondylitis. Findings of the study overall: Among TCR beta sequences, a motif of eight highly homologous variants appeared characteristic of ankylosing spondylitis blood.

TCRdb analysed the 5' RACE reads with MiXCR anew, one entry per CDR3 protein. The sample contains around 130,000 distinct CDR3 sequences, roughly a sixth of which appear only once. This CDR3 spans 11 amino acids. CDR1 is MGHDK, CDR2 SYGVNS, per germline. The TCR was taken from a male donor with ankylosing spondylitis. The sequencing input was blood, either unsorted or a sorted T cell fraction (not recorded which). The chain employs TRBV25-1 and TRBJ2-5, with TRBD1 identical over 9 bases. CDR3 protein: CPGTGSKTQYF. CDR3 DNA sequence: TGTCCGGGGACAGGGAGTAAGACCCAGTACTTC.